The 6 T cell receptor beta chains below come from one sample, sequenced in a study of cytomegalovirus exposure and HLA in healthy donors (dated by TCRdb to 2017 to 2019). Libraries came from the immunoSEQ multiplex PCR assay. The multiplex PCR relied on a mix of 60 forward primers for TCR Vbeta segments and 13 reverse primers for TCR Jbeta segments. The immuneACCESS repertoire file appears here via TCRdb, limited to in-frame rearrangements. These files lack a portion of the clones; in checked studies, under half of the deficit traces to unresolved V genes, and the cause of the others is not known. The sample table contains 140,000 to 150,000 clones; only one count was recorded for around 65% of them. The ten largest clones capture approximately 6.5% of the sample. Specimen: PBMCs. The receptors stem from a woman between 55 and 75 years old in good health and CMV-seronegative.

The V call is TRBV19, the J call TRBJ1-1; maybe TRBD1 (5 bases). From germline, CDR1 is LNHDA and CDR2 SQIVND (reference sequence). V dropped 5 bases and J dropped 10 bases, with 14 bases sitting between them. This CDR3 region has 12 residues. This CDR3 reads CASSPRALGAFF. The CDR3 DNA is TGTGCCAGTAGTCCCAGGGCGCTTGGAGCTTTCTTT.

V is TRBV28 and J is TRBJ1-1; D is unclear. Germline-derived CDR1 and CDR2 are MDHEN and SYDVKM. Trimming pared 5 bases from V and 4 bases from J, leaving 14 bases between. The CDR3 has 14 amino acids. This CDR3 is CASSPQREGTEAFF. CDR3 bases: TGTGCCAGCAGTCCCCAACGGGAGGGCACTGAAGCTTTCTTT. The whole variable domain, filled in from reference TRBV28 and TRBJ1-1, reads DVKVTQSSRYLVKRTGEKVFLECVQDMDHENMFWYRQDPGLGLRLIYFSYDVKMKEKGDIPEGYSVSREKKERFSLILESASTNQTSMYLCASSPQREGTEAFFGQGTRLTVV.

As DNA, the CDR3 is TGTGCCAGCAGCTTAAAGTCTGGGGGGACCGGGGAGCTGTTTTTT. Its protein is CASSLKSGGTGELFF. The chain couples TRBV7-3 to TRBJ2-2, with D perhaps matching TRBD2 (6 bases). CDR1 and CDR2 from the germline V gene are SGHTA and FQGTGA. The CDR3 runs 15 residues. Trimming left V 1 base short and J 5 bases short, with 11 bases between. Based on the CDR3 plus reference TRBV7-3 and TRBJ2-2, the full variable domain is GAGVSQTPSNKVTEKGKYVELRCDPISGHTALYWYRQSLGQGPEFLIYFQGTGAADDSGLPNDRFFAVRPEGSVSTLKIQRTERGDSAVYLCASSLKSGGTGELFFGEGSRLTVL.

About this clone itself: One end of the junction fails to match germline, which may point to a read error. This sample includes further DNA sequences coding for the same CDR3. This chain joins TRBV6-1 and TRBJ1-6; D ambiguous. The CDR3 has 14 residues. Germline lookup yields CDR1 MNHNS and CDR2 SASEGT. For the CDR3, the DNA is TGCGCCAGCAGTGAGCGGGGTTATAATTCACCCCTCCACTTT. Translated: CASSERGYNSPLHF.

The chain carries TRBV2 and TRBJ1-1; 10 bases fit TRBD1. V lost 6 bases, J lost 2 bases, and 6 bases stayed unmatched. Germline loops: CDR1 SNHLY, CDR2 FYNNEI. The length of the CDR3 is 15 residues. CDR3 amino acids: CASSPRTGGNTEAFF. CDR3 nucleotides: TGTGCCAGCAGCCCAAGGACAGGGGGAAACACTGAAGCTTTCTTT.

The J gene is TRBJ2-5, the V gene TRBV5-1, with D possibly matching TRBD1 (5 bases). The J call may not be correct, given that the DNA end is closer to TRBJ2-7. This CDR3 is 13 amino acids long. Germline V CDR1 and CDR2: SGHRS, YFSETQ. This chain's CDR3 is CASSVQVMDEQYF. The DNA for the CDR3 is TGCGCCAGCAGCGTACAGGTCATGGACGAGCAGTACTTC.